What follows are 5 T cell receptor beta chains derived from one specimen sequenced in a study of CD8 T cells in ankylosing spondylitis. TCRdb redid the calling of the 5' RACE reads with MiXCR, one entry per CDR3 protein. The sample includes some 150,000 distinct CDR3 sequences, around 43% of them seen just once. Sequenced sample: synovial fluid, either unsorted or a sorted T cell fraction (not recorded which). The receptor source for this set is a male donor with ankylosing spondylitis.

This clonotype has more than one count but fewer than ten. V gene TRBV7-9 combines with J gene TRBJ1-6, with TRBD1 matching 9 bases. The CDR3 length is 15 residues. From germline, CDR1 is SEHNR and CDR2 FQNEAQ (reference sequence). With V trimmed by 5 bases and J by 9 bases, 8 bases remained unmatched. CDR3 in DNA: TGTGCCAGCAGCCGACAGGGGGTCCTTATTTCACCCCTCCACTTT. It codes for CASSRQGVLISPLHF.

This clonotype was detected a few times. The gene calls are TRBV5-1 and TRBJ1-6; D ambiguous. With 4 bases removed from V and 7 bases from J, the gap between germline ends came to 15 bases. Germline V gene data show CDR1 as SGHRS and CDR2 as YFSETQ. This CDR3 region has 15 residues. The CDR3 protein is CASSPGHVGNSPLHF. The DNA for the CDR3 is TGCGCCAGCAGCCCCGGGCACGTTGGAAATTCACCCCTCCACTTT.

V is TRBV5-3 and J is TRBJ2-1; 10 bases agree with TRBD1. Being an ORF, TRBV5-3 has a function that is uncertain. This CDR3 is built from 17 residues. The V segment lost 8 bases and the J segment 9 bases; nucleotides outside the gene matches: 20. Here the CDR3 DNA reads TGTGCCAGTATTCCAATAACCCGACAGGGGGCAGAGTTTGAGCAGTTCTTC. Translation: CASIPITRQGAEFEQFF.

This clonotype has ten or more counts. This chain links TRBV12-3 or TRBV12-4 with TRBJ2-3; TRBD2 is a possible D gene (5 bases). Trimming took off 6 bases at V and 2 bases at J, with 9 bases between the two ends. The CDR3 spans 13 residues. In DNA form, the CDR3 reads TGTGCCAGCAGCCCGGAGGACACAGATACGCAGTATTTT. It yields the protein CASSPEDTDTQYF.

V is TRBV6-4 and J is TRBJ2-1, with D unclear. V was trimmed by 0 bases and J by 10 bases, leaving 4 bases between them. The germline V gene encodes CDR1 MRHNA and CDR2 SNTAGT. This CDR3 region has 11 residues. For the CDR3, the DNA is TGTGCCAGCAGTGACTCGGTCGAGCAGTTCTTC. Translation gives CASSDSVEQFF.